This TCR beta chain is from a study of blood T cell repertoires in COVID-19 (dated by TCRdb to 2018 to 2021). Describing the broader study: Samples covering the acute and convalescent phases of COVID-19 were provided by collaborators in the United States, Italy and Spain. The samples were drawn from two sources: the first 160 participants of the ongoing ImmuneRACE study, and 1,000 to 1,500 subjects contributed by 6 global collaborators. The repertoires were released in a freely available public database intended as a resource for research on the immune response to SARS-CoV-2. The prospective study material was composed of cDNA or gDNA derived from T cells, B-cell-depleted T cells, or PBMCs. Sample metadata almost always included a de-identified subject ID, COVID-19 status, age in years and sex. Subjects who had been exposed to COVID-19, were actively infected with it, or had recovered from it provided the deeply sampled blood TCRbeta repertoires that made up the dataset. Where available, HLA class I and class II types were taken from metadata supplied by the sample provider and were not determined by assay-based typing.

Whole blood was collected in K2EDTA tubes by collaborating institutions according to the institutions' own protocols. For TCRbeta analysis, collaborators shipped samples in one of three forms: frozen whole blood, isolated PBMCs, or DNA extracted from either of those sample types. TCRbeta CDR3 regions were amplified from genomic DNA by means of the immunoSEQ Assay, a bias-controlled multiplex PCR. Concerning the study's data processing: Nucleated cell counts per sample were estimated from amplification of reference gene primers within the assay. To quantify the absolute abundance of each unique TCRbeta CDR3 rearrangement, sequence reads were collapsed and filtered. For each sample, productive Simpson clonality was calculated as the square root of Simpson's diversity index over productive rearrangements. As stored in TCRdb, this immuneACCESS dataset retains in-frame rearrangements with V and J assigned. A fraction of the clones does not appear; measured against another copy, unresolved V genes explain less than half of the discrepancy, and the remainder lacks a known reason. That table is the source of V, J and clone size, and D and trimming were worked out from the DNA. Counted in this sample were over 100,000 clones; approximately 86% of them appeared once. The ten largest make up around 4.5% of the sample.

The investigation overall reported the following: Clinical and demographic metadata were provided uncurated, with the amount varying by source and participant.

Trimming removed 3 bases from V and 3 bases from J; the gene matches leave 4 bases unexplained. CDR1 MNHEY and CDR2 SMNVEV were looked up in the germline V gene (reference sequence). The CDR3 spans 14 residues, from the cysteine through the phenylalanine. Here the CDR3 DNA is all that survives: 42 bases in frame from base 1. This clone was observed a few times. It has no known antigen specificity. The sample holds no much larger clone one base away, and base qualities are not on file. Rearrangement joined TRBV27 to TRBJ2-7; the central 8 bases match TRBD1. The sequence came from a man aged 40-55 years with acute or convalescent COVID-19. The sequenced sample consisted of peripheral blood. The DNA reads as follows: TGTGCCAGCAGTTTGACAGGGGTGAACTACGAGCAGTACTTC. It translates as CASSLTGVNYEQYF.